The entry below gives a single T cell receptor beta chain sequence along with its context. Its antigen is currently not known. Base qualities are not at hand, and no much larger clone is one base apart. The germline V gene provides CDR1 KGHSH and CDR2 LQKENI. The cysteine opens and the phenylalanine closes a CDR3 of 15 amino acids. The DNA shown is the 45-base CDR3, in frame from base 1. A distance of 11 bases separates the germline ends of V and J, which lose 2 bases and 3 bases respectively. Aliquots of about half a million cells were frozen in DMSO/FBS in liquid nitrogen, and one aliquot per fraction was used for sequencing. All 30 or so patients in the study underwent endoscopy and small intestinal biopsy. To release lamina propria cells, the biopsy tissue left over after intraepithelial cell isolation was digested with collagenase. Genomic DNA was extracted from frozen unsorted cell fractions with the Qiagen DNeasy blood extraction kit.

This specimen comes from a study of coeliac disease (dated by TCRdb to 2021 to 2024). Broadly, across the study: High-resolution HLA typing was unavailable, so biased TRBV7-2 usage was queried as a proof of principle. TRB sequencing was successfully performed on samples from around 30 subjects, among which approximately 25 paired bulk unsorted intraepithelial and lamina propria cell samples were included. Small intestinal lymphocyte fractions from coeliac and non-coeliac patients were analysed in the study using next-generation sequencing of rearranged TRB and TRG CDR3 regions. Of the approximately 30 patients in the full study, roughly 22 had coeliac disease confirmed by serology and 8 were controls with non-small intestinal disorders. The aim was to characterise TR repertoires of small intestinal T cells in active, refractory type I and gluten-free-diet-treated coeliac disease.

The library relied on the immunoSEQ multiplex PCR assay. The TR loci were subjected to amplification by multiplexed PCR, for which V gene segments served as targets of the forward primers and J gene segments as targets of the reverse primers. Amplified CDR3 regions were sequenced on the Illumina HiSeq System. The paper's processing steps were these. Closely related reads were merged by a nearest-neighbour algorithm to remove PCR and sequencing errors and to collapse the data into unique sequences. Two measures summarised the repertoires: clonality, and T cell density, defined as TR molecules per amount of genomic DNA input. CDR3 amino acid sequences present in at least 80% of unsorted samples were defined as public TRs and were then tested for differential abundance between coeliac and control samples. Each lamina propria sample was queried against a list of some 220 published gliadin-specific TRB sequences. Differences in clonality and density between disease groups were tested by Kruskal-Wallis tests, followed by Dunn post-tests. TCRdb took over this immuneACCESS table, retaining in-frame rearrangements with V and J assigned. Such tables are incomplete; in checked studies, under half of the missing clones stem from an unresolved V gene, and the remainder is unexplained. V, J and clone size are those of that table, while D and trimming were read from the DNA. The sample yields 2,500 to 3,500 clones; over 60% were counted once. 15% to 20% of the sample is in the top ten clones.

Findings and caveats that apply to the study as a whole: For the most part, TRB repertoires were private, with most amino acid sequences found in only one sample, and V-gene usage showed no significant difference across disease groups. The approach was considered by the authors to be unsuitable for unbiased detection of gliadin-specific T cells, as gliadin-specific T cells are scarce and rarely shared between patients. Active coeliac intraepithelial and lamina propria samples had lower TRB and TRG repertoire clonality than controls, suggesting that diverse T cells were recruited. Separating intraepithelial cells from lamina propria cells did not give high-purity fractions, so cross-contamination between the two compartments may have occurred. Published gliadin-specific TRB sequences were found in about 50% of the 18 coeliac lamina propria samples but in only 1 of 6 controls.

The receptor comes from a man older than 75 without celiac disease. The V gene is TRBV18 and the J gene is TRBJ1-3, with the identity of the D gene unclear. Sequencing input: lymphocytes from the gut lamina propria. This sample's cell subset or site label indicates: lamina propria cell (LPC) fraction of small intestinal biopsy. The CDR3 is CASSPDGSDGNTIYF. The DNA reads TGTGCCAGCTCACCAGACGGGTCGGATGGAAACACCATATATTTT.